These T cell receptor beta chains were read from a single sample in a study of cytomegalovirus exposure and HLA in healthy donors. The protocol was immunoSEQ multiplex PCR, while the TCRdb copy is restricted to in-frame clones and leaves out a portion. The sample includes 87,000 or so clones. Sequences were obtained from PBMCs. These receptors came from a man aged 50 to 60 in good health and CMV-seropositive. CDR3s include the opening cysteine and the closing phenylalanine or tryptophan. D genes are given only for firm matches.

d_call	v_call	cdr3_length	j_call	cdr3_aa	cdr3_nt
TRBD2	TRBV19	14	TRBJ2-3	CASSISGRTDTQYF	TGTGCCAGTAGTATTAGCGGGAGGACAGATACGCAGTATTTT
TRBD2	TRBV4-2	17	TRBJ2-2	CASSQVGLAINTGELFF	TGTGCCAGCAGCCAAGTTGGACTAGCTATCAACACCGGGGAGCTGTTTTTT
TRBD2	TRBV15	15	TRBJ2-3	CATSGSGRFTDTQYF	TGTGCCACCAGCGGCAGCGGGAGGTTCACAGATACGCAGTATTTT
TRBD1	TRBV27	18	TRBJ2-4	CASSPGTGRGGVRNIQYF	TGTGCCAGCAGTCCAGGGACAGGTCGAGGAGGAGTGCGAAACATTCAGTACTTC
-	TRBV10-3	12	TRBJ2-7	CAIRTENYEQYF	TGTGCCATCAGGACAGAAAACTACGAGCAGTACTTC
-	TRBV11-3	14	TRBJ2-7	CASSLAGRAYEQYF	TGTGCCAGCAGCTTAGCAGGCAGGGCTTACGAGCAGTACTTC
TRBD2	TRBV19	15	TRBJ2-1	CASSKGGLALNEQFF	TGTGCCAGTAGTAAGGGGGGACTAGCGCTCAATGAGCAGTTCTTC
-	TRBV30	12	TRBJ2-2	CAWTGYSGELFF	TGTGCCTGGACAGGGTATTCCGGGGAGCTGTTTTTT
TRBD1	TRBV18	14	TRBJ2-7	CASSSGTGEYEQYF	TGTGCCAGCTCATCGGGGACAGGTGAATACGAGCAGTACTTC
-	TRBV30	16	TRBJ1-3	CAWRDLTGPSGNTIYF	TGTGCCTGGAGGGACCTTACAGGGCCTTCTGGAAACACCATATATTTT
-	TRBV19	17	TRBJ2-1	CASSIQGLGRVNNEQFF	TGTGCCAGTAGTATCCAGGGGCTAGGGAGGGTGAACAATGAGCAGTTCTTC
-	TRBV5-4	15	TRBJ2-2	CASSLVPGITGELFF	TGTGCCAGCAGCTTGGTACCAGGGATCACCGGGGAGCTGTTTTTT
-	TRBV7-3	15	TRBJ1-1	CASSLTRQGNTEAFF	TGTGCCAGCAGCTTAACGCGCCAGGGAAACACTGAAGCTTTCTTT
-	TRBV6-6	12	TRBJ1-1	CASSFLDTEAFF	TGTGCCAGCAGTTTTCTCGACACTGAAGCTTTCTTT